This T cell receptor (beta chain) was retrieved from a study of T cell responses to AZD1222 COVID-19 vaccine. Some clones are missing from TCRdb's copy, which holds only in-frame ones; the method was immunoSEQ multiplex PCR. The table lists 120,000 or so clones, about 90% of them singletons. Germline V gene data show CDR1 as MNHEY and CDR2 as SVGAGI. The junction had 6 bases not matched to a gene; V was cut back by 2 bases and J by 3 bases. This CDR3 region has 15 residues. Broader study findings: Vaccine-related CD4 TCRs covered spike, predominating at 160-218 and 743-854.

In the case of this clone: Its cognate antigen is unknown.

The source was peripheral blood, collected on day 0 of AZD1222 vaccination. The origin of this receptor is an adult in good health. This chain uses TRBV6-5 with TRBJ2-7; 8 bases are a match to TRBD1. The CDR3 sequence: CASSYLGQANYEQYF. The DNA for the CDR3 is TGTGCCAGCAGTTACCTGGGACAGGCGAACTACGAGCAGTACTTC.